The 20 T cell receptor beta chains below were found in one sample sequenced in a study of T-cell memory formation after mild COVID-19. One entry per CDR3 protein results from TCRdb running MiXCR on the 5' RACE reads. The sample comprises about 390,000 distinct CDR3 sequences, 20% to 25% of which are singletons, and around 12% rests with the top ten. Sequencing was carried out using PBMCs or a T cell subset sorted from them (not recorded which). The receptor source for this set is an adult woman who had mild COVID-19 (a few samples of this study predate the infection). Cell type and time point are not known.

The chain combines TRBV5-1 with TRBJ2-7; D is unclear. The ends were cut back, 2 bases at V and 2 bases at J, with 11 bases in the middle. The CDR3 has 14 amino acids. CDR1 and CDR2 (germline): SGHRS, YFSETQ. The CDR3 DNA sequence: TGCGCCAGCAGCTTTACAAATCCGGCCTACGAGCAGTACTTC. Translation: CASSFTNPAYEQYF.

The chain has TRBV7-7 and TRBJ1-5; TRBD1 aligns across 8 bases. Germline V gives CDR1 SSHAT, CDR2 FNYEAQ (reference sequence). This CDR3 has 15 amino acids. With 4 bases clipped from V and 7 bases from J, the junction kept 9 bases outside the gene matches. As DNA, the CDR3 is TGTGCCAGCAGCTCAGTAACAGGGGGTGCACAGCCCCAGCATTTT. Its translation: CASSSVTGGAQPQHF. Drawing the rest from reference TRBV7-7 and TRBJ1-5, the complete variable domain is GAGVSQSPRYKVTKRGQDVTLRCDPISSHATLYWYQQALGQGPEFLTYFNYEAQPDKSGLPSDRFSAERPEGSISTLTIQRTEQRDSAMYRCASSSVTGGAQPQHFGDGTRLSIL.

The rearrangement uses TRBV7-8 and TRBJ2-2; 8 bases match TRBD2. The CDR3 contains 17 residues. The ends lost 5 bases at V and 0 bases at J; junction bases unmatched: 8. Germline V gene sequence: CDR1 SGHVS, CDR2 FQNEAQ. The CDR3 protein is CASSHPGTRTNTGELFF. Here the CDR3 DNA reads TGTGCCAGCAGCCACCCTGGGACTAGAACGAACACCGGGGAGCTGTTTTTT.

The CDR3 bases are TGCGCCAGCAGCTCCGGCAGGGCCGATGAAAAACTGTTTTTT. Translated: CASSSGRADEKLFF. The V and J genes are TRBV5-1 and TRBJ1-4; possibly TRBD1 for D (5 bases). Trimming removed 3 bases from V and 6 bases from J, with 12 bases in between. The CDR3 is 14 amino acids. The germline gives CDR1 SGHRS, CDR2 YFSETQ.

V is TRBV15 and J is TRBJ2-5; no clear D. V lost 7 bases and J lost 3, with 6 bases in between. Germline V CDR1 and CDR2: LNHNV, YYDKDF (reference sequence). CDR3 length: 11 residues. DNA for the CDR3: TGTGCCACCAAGACCGAAGAGACCCAGTACTTC. This encodes CATKTEETQYF.

This clonotype has only a few counts. The rearrangement links TRBV29-1 to TRBJ2-1; D may match TRBD1 or TRBD2 (7 bases each). CDR3 length: 13 amino acids. V shed 8 bases and J shed 15 bases, with 26 bases lying between them. CDR1 is SQVTM and CDR2 is ANQGSEA in the germline V gene. CDR3 loop: CSSQTDREGAGFF. The DNA of the CDR3 is TGCAGCTCACAAACCGACAGGGAGGGCGCCGGGTTCTTC.

V usage is TRBV7-6 and J usage is TRBJ2-5; D gene uncertain. Trimming took 5 bases from V and 5 from J, leaving 15 bases between them. Per the germline V gene, CDR1 is SGHVS and CDR2 is FNYEAQ. CDR3 size: 14 residues. For the CDR3, the DNA is TGTGCCAGCAGCGAAGACATGACGCGGGAGACCCAGTACTTC. Protein product: CASSEDMTRETQYF.

V usage is TRBV20-1 and J usage is TRBJ1-1; possibly TRBD1 for D (6 bases). Germline lookup yields CDR1 DFQATT and CDR2 SNEGSKA (reference sequence). There are 14 residues in the CDR3. The germline V and J ends were trimmed by 0 bases and 1 base, with 9 bases remaining between them. The CDR3 DNA reads TGCAGTGCTAGAGACGGGGGGCCGAACACTGAAGCTTTCTTT. Amino acids: CSARDGGPNTEAFF.

The rearrangement links TRBV7-2 to TRBJ2-7; the D is unclear. Deletions cut 2 bases from V and 2 bases from J, with 4 bases between. CDR3 length: 12 residues. The germline CDR1 and CDR2 sequences are SGHTA and FQGNSA. CDR3 bases: TGTGCCAGCAGCTTAACCCCCTACGAGCAGTACTTC. This encodes CASSLTPYEQYF.

The rearrangement uses TRBV12-3 or TRBV12-4 and TRBJ2-3; TRBD1 matches 7 bases. The CDR3 covers 14 residues. Trimming removed 6 bases from V and 2 bases from J; junction bases left unmatched: 5. The CDR3 here is CASSWTGYTDTQYF. Here the CDR3 DNA reads TGTGCCAGCAGCTGGACAGGCTACACAGATACGCAGTATTTT.

This clonotype was counted only a few times. The chain couples TRBV7-3 to TRBJ2-1, with a possible D match to TRBD2 (5 bases). Germline values: CDR1 SGHTA, CDR2 FQGTGA. The V end lost 3 bases, the J end lost 6 bases, and 21 bases lay between the germline ends. The CDR3 runs to 17 residues. The CDR3 nucleotides read TGTGCCAGCAGCTTTAGCGTCGGGCTGACTTCGATCAATGAGCAGTTCTTC. Translating gives CASSFSVGLTSINEQFF.

The rearrangement joins TRBV3-1 to TRBJ2-1; tentatively, D is TRBD1 (6 bases). V was trimmed by 1 base and J by 7 bases, leaving 11 bases between them. Germline-derived CDR1 and CDR2 are LGHDT and YNNKEL (reference sequence). The length of the CDR3 is 14 residues. The CDR3 nucleotides are TGTGCCAGCAGCCAAGTATACAGGGCAAATGAGCAGTTCTTC. Encoded protein: CASSQVYRANEQFF.

This chain joins TRBV4-1 and TRBJ1-2; D ambiguous. CDR1 is MGHRA, CDR2 YSYEKL, per germline. The CDR3 has 15 residues. Trimming took off 1 base at V and 9 bases at J, with 18 bases between the two ends. As DNA, the CDR3 is TGCGCCAGCAGCCAAGGCGCAGAACTGGGTCTAAGCTACACCTTC. This translates into CASSQGAELGLSYTF.

This clonotype has a handful of counts. The chain is built from TRBV9 and TRBJ2-1, with D perhaps given as TRBD1 or TRBD2 (5 bases each). V shed 3 bases and J shed 9 bases, with 16 bases lying between them. CDR3 length: 14 residues. Germline V gene data show CDR1 as SGDLS and CDR2 as YYNGEE. CDR3 DNA: TGTGCCAGCAGCGCCCTTGAGGGGTACGGTGAGCAGTTCTTC. Protein sequence: CASSALEGYGEQFF.

The chain carries TRBV5-1 and TRBJ1-1; D might be TRBD1 (5 bases). Germline CDR1 SGHRS, CDR2 YFSETQ. The CDR3 extends over 14 amino acids. Trimming removed 4 bases at V and 6 bases at J, with 16 bases between. The CDR3 bases are TGCGCCAGCAGCGTTGGTGGGGGTTGGGCTGAAGCTTTCTTT. As protein: CASSVGGGWAEAFF.

The genes are TRBV4-1 and TRBJ2-2; D gene uncertain. Trimming cost V 3 bases and J 6 bases, with 14 bases left between them. The CDR3 loop spans 15 amino acids. Per germline, CDR1 MGHRA and CDR2 YSYEKL. The CDR3 DNA reads as TGCGCCAGCAGCCAGGTGGCTAGTTTTTCCGGGGAGCTGTTTTTT. Amino acids: CASSQVASFSGELFF.

This clonotype was observed a few times. The V call is TRBV5-4, the J call TRBJ2-7, with 8 bases identical to TRBD2. This CDR3 region has 15 residues. Losses at the gene ends were 4 bases for V and 2 bases for J; bases not matched to a gene: 8. The germline CDR1 and CDR2 sequences are SGHNT and YYREEE (reference sequence). In DNA, the CDR3 is TGTGCCAGCAGCGGCGGGGGGCTCCGGACCTACGAGCAGTACTTC. This translates into CASSGGGLRTYEQYF.

This clonotype was counted only a few times. The chain's CDR3 is CASSVVRDTGELFF. The CDR3 coding sequence is TGTGCCAGCAGCGTAGTTAGGGACACCGGGGAGCTGTTTTTT. The chain couples TRBV9 to TRBJ2-2; no definite D call. V was cut by 0 bases and J by 3 bases, with 6 bases left in between. The CDR3 is made up of 14 amino acids. The germline CDR1 and CDR2 sequences are SGDLS and YYNGEE.

This chain links TRBV3-1 with TRBJ2-2; 10 positions agree with TRBD2. Germline V gene lookup returns CDR1 LGHDT and CDR2 YNNKEL (reference sequence). The length of the CDR3 is 14 residues. Unmatched junction bases numbered 5, after V lost 0 bases and J lost 13 bases. CDR3 residues: CASSQDLAGGRLFF. The DNA for the CDR3 is TGTGCCAGCAGCCAAGATTTAGCGGGGGGCCGGCTGTTTTTT.

This chain links TRBV12-3 or TRBV12-4 with TRBJ1-2; 12 bases align to TRBD1. Unmatched junction bases numbered 7, after V lost 6 bases and J lost 8 bases. This CDR3 is 14 amino acids long. CDR3 protein: CASSPGQGAEGYTF. The CDR3 nucleotides are TGTGCCAGCAGCCCGGGACAGGGGGCGGAAGGCTACACCTTC.